These 20 T cell receptor beta chains originate from one sample sequenced in a study of CD8 T cell repertoires and HIV-1 epitope variants. Their recognized antigens are unknown. The protocol was immunoSEQ multiplex PCR, while the TCRdb copy is restricted to in-frame clones and leaves out a portion. The data contain 4,500 to 5,000 clones, approximately 67% of them seen just once; the ten biggest clones take up 35% to 45%. The material sequenced was cultured CD8+ T cells derived from PBMCs. The receptors shown here come from a male donor with HIV.

CDR3 sequence reads: CASSQTAGSYNEQFF. Here the CDR3 DNA reads TGTGCCAGCAGCCAGACGGCGGGCTCCTACAATGAGCAGTTCTTC. The rearrangement links TRBV11-2 to TRBJ2-1; tentative D call: TRBD2 (5 bases). Trimming cost V 5 bases and J 0 bases, with 11 bases left between them. Germline values: CDR1 SGHAT, CDR2 FQNNGV. The CDR3 is made up of 15 amino acids.

The rearrangement uses TRBV5-6 and TRBJ2-7; D possibly corresponds to TRBD2 (6 bases). Trimming took 2 bases from V and 0 from J, leaving 12 bases between them. This CDR3 has 15 amino acids. The V gene's germline CDR1 is SGHDT and CDR2 YYEEEE. CDR3 loop: CASSLGGSSSYEQYF. The CDR3 DNA reads TGTGCCAGCAGCTTAGGAGGGTCGAGCTCCTACGAGCAGTACTTC.

This chain links TRBV19 with TRBJ2-5, with TRBD1 as a possible D gene (5 bases). CDR1 LNHDA and CDR2 SQIVND come from the germline V gene (reference sequence). Deletions cut 1 base from V and 4 bases from J, with 7 bases between. CDR3 length: 13 amino acids. CDR3 in amino acids: CASSIVGVETQYF. The CDR3 nucleotides read TGTGCCAGTAGTATAGTAGGGGTAGAGACCCAGTACTTC.

J is TRBJ2-1 and V is TRBV5-4; 9 nucleotides match TRBD1. Germline values: CDR1 SGHNT, CDR2 YYREEE (reference sequence). V gave up 4 bases and J gave up 5 bases; unmatched junction bases: 7. This CDR3 has 15 residues. This CDR3 reads CASSAQGAADNEQFF. The CDR3 nucleotides read TGTGCCAGCAGCGCACAGGGGGCGGCAGACAATGAGCAGTTCTTC.

V usage is TRBV28 and J usage is TRBJ1-5; no firm D call. Looked up from germline, CDR1 is MDHEN and CDR2 is SYDVKM. This CDR3 is 15 amino acids long. V dropped 3 bases and J dropped 3 bases, with 12 bases sitting between them. The CDR3 nucleotides are TGTGCCAGCAGTTTTGATGGACGGTACAATCAGCCCCAGCATTTT. As protein: CASSFDGRYNQPQHF.

The chain has TRBV6-5 and TRBJ2-1; 10 bases match TRBD2. The CDR3 contains 14 residues. Trimming removed 4 bases from V and 8 bases from J; junction bases left unmatched: 5. Per germline, CDR1 MNHEY and CDR2 SVGAGI. This chain's CDR3 is CASSSGTSAHEQFF. CDR3 coding DNA: TGTGCCAGCAGTTCCGGGACTAGCGCCCATGAGCAGTTCTTC.

J is TRBJ1-1 and V is TRBV5-4; tentatively, D is TRBD1 (5 bases). CDR3 length equals 12 residues. The germline V gene has CDR1 SGHNT and CDR2 YYREEE (reference sequence). V lost 2 bases and J lost 4, with 6 bases in between. The CDR3, as DNA: TGTGCCAGCAGCTTCGGGGGCACTGAAGCTTTCTTT. Protein product: CASSFGGTEAFF. Combining the CDR3 with reference TRBV5-4 and TRBJ1-1 gives the whole variable domain ETGVTQSPTHLIKTRGQQVTLRCSSQSGHNTVSWYQQALGQGPQFIFQYYREEENGRGNFPPRFSGLQFPNYSSELNVNALELDDSALYLCASSFGGTEAFFGQGTRLTVV.

The chain employs TRBV29-1 and TRBJ2-7; D call uncertain. V lost 0 bases to trimming and J lost 3 bases, with 12 bases between them. The CDR3 extends over 14 amino acids. CDR1 SQVTM and CDR2 ANQGSEA come from the germline V gene. The DNA for the CDR3 is TGCAGCGTTGAAGAGTGGAGCTCGAGCTACGAGCAGTACTTC. It encodes CSVEEWSSSYEQYF.

This chain connects TRBV7-9 to TRBJ2-7; D not resolved. The CDR3 length is 11 residues. V was trimmed by 4 bases and J by 2 bases, leaving 3 bases between them. The germline V gene has CDR1 SEHNR and CDR2 FQNEAQ (reference sequence). The CDR3 nucleotides read TGTGCCAGCAGCTCCCCCTACGAGCAGTACTTC. Translating gives CASSSPYEQYF.

V gene TRBV28 combines with J gene TRBJ1-5; possibly TRBD1 for D (5 bases). The CDR3 is 15 amino acids. The V gene's germline CDR1 is MDHEN and CDR2 SYDVKM. V gave up 3 bases and J gave up 0 bases, with 9 bases separating them. The CDR3 DNA follows: TGTGCCAGCAGTTTGGTCGGGACTAGCAATCAGCCCCAGCATTTT. Protein product: CASSLVGTSNQPQHF. Full variable domain (missing parts from reference TRBV28 and TRBJ1-5): DVKVTQSSRYLVKRTGEKVFLECVQDMDHENMFWYRQDPGLGLRLIYFSYDVKMKEKGDIPEGYSVSREKKERFSLILESASTNQTSMYLCASSLVGTSNQPQHFGDGTRLSIL.

V and J are TRBV29-1 and TRBJ2-3, with D unresolved. Germline CDR1 and CDR2: SQVTM and ANQGSEA. The CDR3 extends over 13 amino acids. The ends were cut back, 2 bases at V and 4 bases at J, with 10 bases in the middle. The chain's CDR3 is CSVERGVSDTQYF. CDR3 DNA sequence: TGCAGCGTTGAACGTGGGGTTTCAGATACGCAGTATTTT.

The rearrangement joins TRBV5-4 to TRBJ2-7; 8 bases align to TRBD1. J lost 6 bases, V lost 2 bases, and 7 bases had no gene match. The germline gives CDR1 SGHNT, CDR2 YYREEE (reference sequence). The CDR3 has 14 amino acids. CDR3 DNA: TGTGCCAGCAGCTTCGGTCAGGGGGCAGGCGAGCAGTACTTC. Translating it yields CASSFGQGAGEQYF.

CDR3 DNA: TGTGCCAGCAGCCAGGGACAGGGTCAGCCCCAGCATTTT. Residues: CASSQGQGQPQHF. The chain recombines TRBV7-2 with TRBJ1-5, with 9 bases that match TRBD1. Germline V gene lookup returns CDR1 SGHTA and CDR2 FQGNSA. The CDR3 sequence is 13 residues long. Trimming cost V 5 bases and J 6 bases; bases outside gene matches: 2.

This clone came up a few times. The chain is built from TRBV7-9 and TRBJ1-2, with D unresolved. Germline V gives CDR1 SEHNR, CDR2 FQNEAQ (reference sequence). Trimming took 6 bases from V and 3 from J, leaving 11 bases between them. The length of the CDR3 is 13 residues. This CDR3 is CASRYESDYGYTF. The CDR3 DNA reads TGTGCCAGCAGATACGAGTCCGACTATGGCTACACCTTC. The full variable domain, its missing parts supplied by reference TRBV7-9 and TRBJ1-2, is DTGVSQNPRHKITKRGQNVTFRCDPISEHNRLYWYRQTLGQGPEFLTYFQNEAQLEKSRLLSDRFSAERPKGSFSTLEIQRTEQGDSAMYLCASRYESDYGYTFGSGTRLTVV.

This chain uses TRBV25-1 with TRBJ1-2; D remains unclear. Germline lookup yields CDR1 MGHDK and CDR2 SYGVNS. Deletions cut 6 bases from V and 4 bases from J, with 6 bases between. The CDR3 has 11 amino acids. In DNA, the CDR3 is TGTGCCAGCAGCGGAGGCTATGGCTACACCTTC. This translates into CASSGGYGYTF.

V usage is TRBV27 and J usage is TRBJ2-1; TRBD2 aligns across 12 bases. Trimming at V came to 3 bases and at J to 9 bases, leaving 3 bases not matched to a gene. CDR1 is MNHEY and CDR2 is SMNVEV in the germline V gene (reference sequence). This CDR3 is 14 amino acids long. CDR3 nucleotides: TGTGCCAGCAGTTTGCTAGCGGGGGGGAGTGAGCAGTTCTTC. Its protein is CASSLLAGGSEQFF.

The V call is TRBV5-1, the J call TRBJ2-3; 8 bases are a match to TRBD1. The germline V gene has CDR1 SGHRS and CDR2 YFSETQ. After removal of 2 bases from V and 1 base from J, the junction contained 3 bases not matched to a gene. This CDR3 has 15 residues. CDR3 nucleotides: TGCGCCAGCAGCTTTGGACAGGGAGGCACAGATACGCAGTATTTT. Its translation is CASSFGQGGTDTQYF.

The chain joins TRBV13 to TRBJ2-7; maybe TRBD1 (6 bases). The CDR3 covers 13 residues. CDR1 is PRHDT and CDR2 is FYEKMQ in the germline V gene (reference sequence). V was shortened by 3 bases and J by 5 bases, with 11 bases between the two germline ends. The CDR3: CASSLTGKNEQYF. For the CDR3, the DNA is TGTGCCAGCAGCTTGACAGGCAAGAACGAGCAGTACTTC.

This clone was counted only a few times. The chain combines TRBV9 with TRBJ2-7, with 8 bases lining up with TRBD2. V lost 0 bases to trimming and J lost 1 base; unmatched junction nucleotides: 6. The germline V gene has CDR1 SGDLS and CDR2 YYNGEE. CDR3 size: 16 residues. The CDR3 region is CASSVGLARYSYEQYF. CDR3 bases: TGTGCCAGCAGCGTAGGACTAGCGAGGTATTCCTACGAGCAGTACTTC.

CDR3 nucleotides: TGTGCCAGCAGCCTTATGGACAGTCCGAACACTGAAGCTTTCTTT. It yields the protein CASSLMDSPNTEAFF. The chain recombines TRBV7-3 with TRBJ1-1, with D possibly matching TRBD1 (6 bases). CDR3 length: 15 amino acids. Germline assignment: CDR1 SGHTA and CDR2 FQGTGA. The V and J ends lost 5 bases and 1 base respectively, with 14 bases between them.